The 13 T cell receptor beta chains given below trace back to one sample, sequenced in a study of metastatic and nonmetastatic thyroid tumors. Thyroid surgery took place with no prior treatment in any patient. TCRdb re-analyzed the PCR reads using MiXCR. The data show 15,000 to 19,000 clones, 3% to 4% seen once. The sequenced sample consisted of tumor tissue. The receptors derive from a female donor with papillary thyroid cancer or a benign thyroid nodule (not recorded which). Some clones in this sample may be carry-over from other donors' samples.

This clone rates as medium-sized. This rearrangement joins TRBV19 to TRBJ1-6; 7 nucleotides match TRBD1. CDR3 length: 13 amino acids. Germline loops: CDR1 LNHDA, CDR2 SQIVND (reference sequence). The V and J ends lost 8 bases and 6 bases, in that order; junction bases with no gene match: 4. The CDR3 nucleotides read TGTGCCAGTGCCCGGGACAGTAATTCACCCCTCCACTTT. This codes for CASARDSNSPLHF.

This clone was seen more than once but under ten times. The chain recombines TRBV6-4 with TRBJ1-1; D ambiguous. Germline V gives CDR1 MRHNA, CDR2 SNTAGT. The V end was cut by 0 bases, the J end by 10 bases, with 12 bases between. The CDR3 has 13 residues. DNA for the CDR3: TGTGCCAGCAGTGACTCGGACTCCGGCGGAGCTTTCTTT. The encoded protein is CASSDSDSGGAFF.

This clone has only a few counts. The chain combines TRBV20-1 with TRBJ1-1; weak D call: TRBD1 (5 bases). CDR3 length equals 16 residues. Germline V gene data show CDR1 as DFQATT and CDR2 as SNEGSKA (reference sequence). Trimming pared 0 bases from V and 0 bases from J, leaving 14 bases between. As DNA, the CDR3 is TGCAGTGCTAGAGATTACAGGACGAGCTTGAACACTGAAGCTTTCTTT. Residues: CSARDYRTSLNTEAFF.

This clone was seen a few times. The CDR3 protein is CASTDPSLSAGRYEQYF. The CDR3 DNA sequence: TGTGCCAGCACTGACCCGAGCCTCTCGGCAGGGAGGTACGAGCAGTACTTC. The chain recombines TRBV6-1 with TRBJ2-7; the D gene is possibly TRBD2 (6 bases). The CDR3 is made up of 17 amino acids. Looked up from germline, CDR1 is MNHNS and CDR2 is SASEGT. V was cut by 7 bases and J by 4 bases, with 26 bases left in between.

For the CDR3, the DNA is TGTGCCAGCAGTTTATCGGCCCCAGAAGGGAAGGCTTTCTTT. Its translation is CASSLSAPEGKAFF. The chain combines TRBV28 with TRBJ1-1; D is ambiguous. V shed 1 base and J shed 11 bases, with 17 bases lying between them. The CDR3 length is 14 residues. Germline V lookup: CDR1 MDHEN, CDR2 SYDVKM.

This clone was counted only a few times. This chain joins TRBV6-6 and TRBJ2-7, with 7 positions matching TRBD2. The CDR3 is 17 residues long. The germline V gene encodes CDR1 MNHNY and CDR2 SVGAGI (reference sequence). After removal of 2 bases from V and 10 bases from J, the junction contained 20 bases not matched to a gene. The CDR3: CASSYPSLSGGRYYQYF. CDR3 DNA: TGTGCCAGCAGTTACCCGAGCCTCTCGGGAGGCAGGTACTATCAGTACTTC.

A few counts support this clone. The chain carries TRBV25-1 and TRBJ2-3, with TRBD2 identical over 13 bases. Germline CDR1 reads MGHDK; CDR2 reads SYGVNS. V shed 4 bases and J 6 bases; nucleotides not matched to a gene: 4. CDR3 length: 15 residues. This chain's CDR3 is CASSVTSGRVDTQYF. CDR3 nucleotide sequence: TGTGCCAGCAGTGTCACTAGCGGGAGGGTGGATACGCAGTATTTT. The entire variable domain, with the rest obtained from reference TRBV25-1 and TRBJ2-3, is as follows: EADIYQTPRYLVIGTGKKITLECSQTMGHDKMYWYQQDPGMELHLIHYSYGVNSTEKGDLSSESTVSRIRTEHFPLTLESARPSHTSQYLCASSVTSGRVDTQYFGPGTRLTVL.

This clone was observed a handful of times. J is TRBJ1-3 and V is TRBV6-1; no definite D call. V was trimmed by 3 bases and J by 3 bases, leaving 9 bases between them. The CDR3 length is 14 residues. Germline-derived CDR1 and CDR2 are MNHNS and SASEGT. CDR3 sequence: CASSEVRVGNTIYF. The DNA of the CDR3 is TGTGCCAGCAGTGAGGTGAGGGTTGGAAACACCATATATTTT.

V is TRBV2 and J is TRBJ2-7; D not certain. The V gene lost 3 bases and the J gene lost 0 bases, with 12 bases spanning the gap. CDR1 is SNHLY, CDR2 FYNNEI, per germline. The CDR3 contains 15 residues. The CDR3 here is CASSDSGGSSYEQYF. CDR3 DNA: TGTGCCAGCAGTGATTCTGGCGGAAGCTCCTACGAGCAGTACTTC.

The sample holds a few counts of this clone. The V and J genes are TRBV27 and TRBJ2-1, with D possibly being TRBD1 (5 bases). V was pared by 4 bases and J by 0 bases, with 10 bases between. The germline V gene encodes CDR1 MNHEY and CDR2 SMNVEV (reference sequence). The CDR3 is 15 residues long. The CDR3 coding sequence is TGTGCCAGCAGTTCTCAGGGCTCCTCCTACAATGAGCAGTTCTTC. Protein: CASSSQGSSYNEQFF.

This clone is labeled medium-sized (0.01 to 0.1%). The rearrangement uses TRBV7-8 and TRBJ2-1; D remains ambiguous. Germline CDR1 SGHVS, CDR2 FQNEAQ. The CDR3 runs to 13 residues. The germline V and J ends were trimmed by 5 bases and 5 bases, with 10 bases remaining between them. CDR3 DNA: TGTGCCAGCAGCCTCCGAAAAGACAATGAGCAGTTCTTC. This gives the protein CASSLRKDNEQFF.

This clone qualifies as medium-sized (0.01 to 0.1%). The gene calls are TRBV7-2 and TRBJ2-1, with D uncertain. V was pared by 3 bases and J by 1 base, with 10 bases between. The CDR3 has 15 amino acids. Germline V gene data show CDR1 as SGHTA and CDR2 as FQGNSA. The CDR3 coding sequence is TGTGCCAGCAGCTTGGCCACAATTTCCTACAATGAGCAGTTCTTC. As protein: CASSLATISYNEQFF. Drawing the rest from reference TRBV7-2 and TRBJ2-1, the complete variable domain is GAGVSQSPSNKVTEKGKDVELRCDPISGHTALYWYRQSLGQGLEFLIYFQGNSAPDKSGLPSDRFSAERTGGSVSTLTIQRTQQEDSAVYLCASSLATISYNEQFFGPGTRLTVL.

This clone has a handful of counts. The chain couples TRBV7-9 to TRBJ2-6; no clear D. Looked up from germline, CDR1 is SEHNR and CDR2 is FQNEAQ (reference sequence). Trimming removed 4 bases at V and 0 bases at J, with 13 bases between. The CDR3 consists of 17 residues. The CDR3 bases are TGTGCCAGCAGCTCTACACAGTGTTACTCTGGGGCCAACGTCCTGACTTTC. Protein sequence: CASSSTQCYSGANVLTF.